The 12 T cell receptor beta chains reported below all come from one sample, sequenced in a study of PD-L1 blockade in urothelial cancer (dated by TCRdb to 2015 to 2018). Library preparation used the immunoSEQ multiplex PCR assay. Held by TCRdb, this immuneACCESS table contains in-frame sequences only and omits some clones. Under half of the omission traces to an unresolved V gene where checked; the cause of the rest is unknown. In this sample the table shows some 100,000 clones, 90% to 95% of which occur a single time. Of the sample, around 0.9% falls within the top ten clones. Sample: PBMCs, taken around atezolizumab (anti-PD-L1) treatment. The receptors were sampled from a woman of 80 years or more with urothelial cancer.

This chain connects TRBV6-5 to TRBJ2-7; possible D gene TRBD2, 6 bases. Germline V lookup: CDR1 MNHEY, CDR2 SVGAGI. This CDR3 has 14 residues. Trimming took off 6 bases at V and 3 bases at J, with 15 bases between the two ends. This CDR3 reads CASSRDFRSYEQYF. The DNA of the CDR3 is TGTGCCAGCAGCCGGGACTTTCGGAGCTACGAGCAGTACTTC.

V usage is TRBV7-9 and J usage is TRBJ2-2, with TRBD1 matching over 9 bases. The CDR3 totals 16 residues. V shed 4 bases and J 1 base; nucleotides not matched to a gene: 4. The germline V gene encodes CDR1 SEHNR and CDR2 FQNEAQ (reference sequence). CDR3 nucleotide sequence: TGTGCCAGCAGCTACGACAGGGGGGTGAACACCGGGGAGCTGTTTTTT. Translated: CASSYDRGVNTGELFF. Looking up the rest from reference TRBV7-9 and TRBJ2-2 gives the full variable domain: DTGVSQNPRHKITKRGQNVTFRCDPISEHNRLYWYRQTLGQGPEFLTYFQNEAQLEKSRLLSDRFSAERPKGSFSTLEIQRTEQGDSAMYLCASSYDRGVNTGELFFGEGSRLTVL.

The rearrangement uses TRBV30 and TRBJ1-2, with TRBD1 identical over 8 bases. The CDR3 runs to 14 residues. The V segment lost 5 bases and the J segment 6 bases; nucleotides outside the gene matches: 11. Germline lookup yields CDR1 GTSNPN and CDR2 SVGIG (reference sequence). CDR3 sequence: CAWGHSAGGNGYTF. The CDR3 DNA sequence: TGTGCCTGGGGCCACAGCGCAGGGGGCAATGGCTACACCTTC.

The chain is built from TRBV9 and TRBJ1-1, with a weak D call TRBD1 (6 bases). There are 14 residues in the CDR3. Per germline, CDR1 SGDLS and CDR2 YYNGEE. V lost 3 bases to trimming and J lost 0 bases, with 9 bases between them. The CDR3 nucleotides read TGTGCCAGCAGCGGGCAGGGGTTGAACACTGAAGCTTTCTTT. Translated, it gives CASSGQGLNTEAFF.

V gene TRBV9 combines with J gene TRBJ2-1, with a tentative D call TRBD2 (5 bases). Germline lookup yields CDR1 SGDLS and CDR2 YYNGEE. The CDR3 extends over 18 amino acids. Trimming took off 0 bases at V and 0 bases at J, with 16 bases between the two ends. CDR3 in DNA: TGTGCCAGCAGCGTAGGCCCCTCATCGGGGAGCTCCTACAATGAGCAGTTCTTC. Its translation is CASSVGPSSGSSYNEQFF.

This chain connects TRBV30 to TRBJ2-7; 13 nucleotides agree with TRBD2. J gave up 4 bases and V 4 bases, and 13 bases lay outside the gene matches. Germline lookup yields CDR1 GTSNPN and CDR2 SVGIG (reference sequence). The CDR3 runs 17 residues. The CDR3 DNA follows: TGTGCCTGGACGCCGCACAGGGGGACTAGCGGGATGTACGAGCAGTACTTC. Encoded protein: CAWTPHRGTSGMYEQYF.

The chain joins TRBV9 to TRBJ1-2; 9 bases are a match to TRBD1. Germline assignment: CDR1 SGDLS and CDR2 YYNGEE. With 3 bases clipped from V and 6 bases from J, the junction kept 6 bases outside the gene matches. The CDR3 contains 14 residues. CDR3 nucleotide sequence: TGTGCCAGCAGCGACGGACAGGGGATTGATGGCTACACCTTC. Encoded protein: CASSDGQGIDGYTF.

The chain carries TRBV7-3 and TRBJ2-3; TRBD2 aligns across 7 bases. V dropped 5 bases and J dropped 1; count of bases not matched to a gene: 6. CDR1 and CDR2 from the germline V gene are SGHTA and FQGTGA. There are 15 residues in the CDR3. The CDR3 nucleotides read TGTGCCAGCAGCCAGCAGCGGGGACGCACAGATACGCAGTATTTT. Amino acid sequence: CASSQQRGRTDTQYF.

This clone was seen just once. CDR3 region: CASSLGAGGTGELFF. The CDR3, as DNA: TGTGCCAGCAGCCTCGGAGCGGGAGGAACAGGGGAGCTGTTTTTT. V is TRBV11-3 and J is TRBJ2-2, with 9 bases identical to TRBD2. V trimming: 5 bases; J trimming: 8 bases; junction bases outside the gene matches: 9. This CDR3 has 15 residues. The germline gives CDR1 SGHNT, CDR2 YENEEA.

This clone appeared once. The CDR3 loop is CASSGLQGIDTGELFF. The CDR3, as DNA: TGTGCCAGCAGCGGACTCCAGGGGATCGACACCGGGGAGCTGTTTTTT. The V call is TRBV7-3, the J call TRBJ2-2; D may be TRBD1 (6 bases). V gave up 5 bases and J gave up 3 bases, with 16 bases separating them. Germline-derived CDR1 and CDR2 are SGHTA and FQGTGA. The CDR3 extends over 16 amino acids.

The V and J genes are TRBV7-3 and TRBJ1-2, with a possible D match to TRBD1 (5 bases). Germline CDR1 SGHTA, CDR2 FQGTGA. The CDR3 length is 17 residues. Trimming removed 5 bases at V and 4 bases at J, with 23 bases between. The CDR3 loop reads CASSPGGSQKLIYGYTF. In nucleotides, the CDR3 is TGTGCCAGCAGCCCCGGGGGGTCACAGAAACTCATCTATGGCTACACCTTC.

This chain connects TRBV18 to TRBJ2-1; D perhaps matches TRBD2 (7 bases). The CDR3 has 14 amino acids. Germline loops: CDR1 KGHSH, CDR2 LQKENI. Trimming shortened V by 6 bases and J by 5 bases, and 14 bases separated the two germline ends. The CDR3 sequence is CASSKGGGNNEQFF. The CDR3 DNA reads TGTGCCAGCTCCAAAGGGGGAGGGAACAATGAGCAGTTCTTC.